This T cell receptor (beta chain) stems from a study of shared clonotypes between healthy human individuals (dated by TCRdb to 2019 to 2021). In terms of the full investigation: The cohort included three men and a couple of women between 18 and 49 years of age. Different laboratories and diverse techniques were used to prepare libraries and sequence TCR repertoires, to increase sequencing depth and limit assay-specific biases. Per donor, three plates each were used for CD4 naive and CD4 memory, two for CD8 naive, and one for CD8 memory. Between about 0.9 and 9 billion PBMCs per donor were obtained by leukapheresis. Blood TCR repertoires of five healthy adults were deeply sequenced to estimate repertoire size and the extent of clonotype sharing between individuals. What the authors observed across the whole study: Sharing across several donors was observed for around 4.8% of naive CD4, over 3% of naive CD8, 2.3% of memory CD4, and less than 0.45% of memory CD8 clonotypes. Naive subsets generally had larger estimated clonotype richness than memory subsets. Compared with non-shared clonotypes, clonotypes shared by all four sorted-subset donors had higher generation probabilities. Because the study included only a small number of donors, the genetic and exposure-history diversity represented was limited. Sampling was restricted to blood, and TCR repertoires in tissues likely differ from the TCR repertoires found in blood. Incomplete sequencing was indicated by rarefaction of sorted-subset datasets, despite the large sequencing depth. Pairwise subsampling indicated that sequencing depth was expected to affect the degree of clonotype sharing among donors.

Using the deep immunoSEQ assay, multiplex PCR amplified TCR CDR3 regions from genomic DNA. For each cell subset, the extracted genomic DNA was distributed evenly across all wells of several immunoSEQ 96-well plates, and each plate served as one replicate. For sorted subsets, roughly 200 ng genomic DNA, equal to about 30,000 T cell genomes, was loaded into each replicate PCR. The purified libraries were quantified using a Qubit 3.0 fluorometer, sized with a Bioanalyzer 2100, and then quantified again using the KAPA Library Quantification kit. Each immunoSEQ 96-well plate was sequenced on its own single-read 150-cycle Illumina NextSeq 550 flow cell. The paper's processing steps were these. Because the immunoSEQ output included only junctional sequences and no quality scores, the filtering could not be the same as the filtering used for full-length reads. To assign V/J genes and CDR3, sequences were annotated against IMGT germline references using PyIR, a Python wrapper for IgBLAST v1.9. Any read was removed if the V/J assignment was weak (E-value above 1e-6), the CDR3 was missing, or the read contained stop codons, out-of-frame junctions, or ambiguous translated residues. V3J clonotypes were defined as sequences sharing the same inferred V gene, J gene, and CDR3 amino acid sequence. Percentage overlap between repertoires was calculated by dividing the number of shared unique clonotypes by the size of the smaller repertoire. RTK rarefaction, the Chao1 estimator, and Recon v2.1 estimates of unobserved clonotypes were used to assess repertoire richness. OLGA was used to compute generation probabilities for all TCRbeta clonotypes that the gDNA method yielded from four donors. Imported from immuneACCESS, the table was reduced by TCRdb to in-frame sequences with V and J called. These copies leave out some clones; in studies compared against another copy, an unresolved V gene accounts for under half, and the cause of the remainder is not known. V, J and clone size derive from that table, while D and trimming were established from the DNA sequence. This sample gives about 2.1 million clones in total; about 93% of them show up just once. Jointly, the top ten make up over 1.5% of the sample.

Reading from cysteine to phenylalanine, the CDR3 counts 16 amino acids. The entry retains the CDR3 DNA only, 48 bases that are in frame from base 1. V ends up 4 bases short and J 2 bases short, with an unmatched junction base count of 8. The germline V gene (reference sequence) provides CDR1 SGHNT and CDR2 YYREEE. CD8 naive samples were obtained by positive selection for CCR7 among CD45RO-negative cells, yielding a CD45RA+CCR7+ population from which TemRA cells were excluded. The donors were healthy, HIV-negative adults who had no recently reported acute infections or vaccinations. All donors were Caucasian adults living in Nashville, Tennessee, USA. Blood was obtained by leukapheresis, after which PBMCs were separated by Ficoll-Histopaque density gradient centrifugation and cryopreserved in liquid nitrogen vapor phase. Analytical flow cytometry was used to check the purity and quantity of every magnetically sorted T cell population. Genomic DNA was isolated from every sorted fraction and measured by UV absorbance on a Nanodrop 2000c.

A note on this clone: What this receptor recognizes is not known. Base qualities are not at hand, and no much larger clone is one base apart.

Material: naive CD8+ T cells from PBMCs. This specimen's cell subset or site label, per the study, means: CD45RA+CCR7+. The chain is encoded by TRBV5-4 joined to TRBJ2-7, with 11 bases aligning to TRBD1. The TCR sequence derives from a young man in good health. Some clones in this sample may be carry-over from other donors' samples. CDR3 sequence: CASSAGTGGSPYEQYF. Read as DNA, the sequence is TGTGCCAGCAGCGCCGGGACAGGGGGATCCCCCTACGAGCAGTACTTC.